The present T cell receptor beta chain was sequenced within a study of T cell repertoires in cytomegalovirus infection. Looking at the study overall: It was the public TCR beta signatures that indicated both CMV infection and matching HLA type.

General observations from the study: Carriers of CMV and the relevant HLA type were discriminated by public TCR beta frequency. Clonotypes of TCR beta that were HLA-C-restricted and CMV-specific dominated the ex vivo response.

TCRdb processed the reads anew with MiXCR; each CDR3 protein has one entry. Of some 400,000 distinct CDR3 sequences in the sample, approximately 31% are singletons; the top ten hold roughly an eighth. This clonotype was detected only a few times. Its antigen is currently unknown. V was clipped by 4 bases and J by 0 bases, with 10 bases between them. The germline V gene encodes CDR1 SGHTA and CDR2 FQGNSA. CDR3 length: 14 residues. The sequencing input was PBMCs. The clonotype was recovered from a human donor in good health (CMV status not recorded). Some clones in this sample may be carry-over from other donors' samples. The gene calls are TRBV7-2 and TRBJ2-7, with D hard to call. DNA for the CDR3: TGTGCCAGCAGCTCCAGAGCCGCCTCCTACGAGCAGTACTTC. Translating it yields CASSSRAASYEQYF.